This T cell receptor (beta chain) was recovered during a study of blood T cell repertoires in COVID-19. On the study more broadly: The origin of the acute and convalescent COVID-19 samples was the United States, Italy and Spain. Sources were T cells, B-cell-depleted T cells, or PBMCs; the material itself was cDNA or gDNA.

The V segment lost 4 bases and the J segment 0 bases; nucleotides outside the gene matches: 7. There are 17 residues in the CDR3. Germline-derived CDR1 and CDR2 are KGHSH and LQKENI. Methods used by the authors: Scientists estimated how many nucleated cells there were by amplifying reference gene primers. Some clones are missing from TCRdb's copy, which holds only in-frame ones; the method was immunoSEQ multiplex PCR. D and trimming were read from the DNA, whereas the V and J calls and clone size are those reported in that table. This sample carries about 290,000 clones, just under 85% of them seen once, and the ten largest clones take over 3.5%.

The chain couples TRBV18 to TRBJ2-3, with 10 bases lining up with TRBD1. The sequencing sample was made of peripheral blood. This TCR was sampled from a woman aged 45 to 65 with active or convalescent COVID-19. CDR3 protein: CASSQDRGWASTDTQYF. The CDR3 DNA follows: TGTGCCAGCTCACAGGACAGGGGGTGGGCCAGCACAGATACGCAGTATTTT.